This TCR beta chain was recorded in a study of low-dose radiotherapy and immunotherapy resistance in tumors. Turning to the study itself: Cohort 1 was given 0.5 Gy per fraction every 2 weeks, for 6.5 Gy total. Across 26 weeks, 13 Gy in total went to Cohort 2, delivered as 1 Gy per fraction every two weeks. Both drugs were delivered intravenously to patients (nivolumab 240 mg every two weeks and ipilimumab 1 mg/kg every six weeks).

The time point denotes: after trial treatment. Treatment given: LDRT plus nivolumab, ipilimumab, low-dose cyclophosphamide and aspirin (RACIN trial). Donors, who were enrolled in a single-arm phase I dose-escalation trial, received nivolumab, ipilimumab, aspirin, low-dose cyclophosphamide and low-dose radiotherapy. This clonotype has at least ten counts. Trimming shortened V by 6 bases and J by 6 bases, and 9 bases separated the two germline ends. The CDR3 is made up of 12 amino acids. Germline lookup yields CDR1 SNHLY and CDR2 FYNNEI. Primers used for first-strand cDNA, a TRAV- and TRBV-specific set, covered both alpha and beta chains. TCR amplification ran 15 to 25 PCR cycles using constant-region and V-primer adapter primers. TCRdb redid the calling of the reads with MiXCR, one entry per CDR3 protein. The table lists fewer than 110,000 distinct CDR3 sequences, about 20% of them singletons.

Here the sequenced sample was PBMCs, taken after low-dose radiotherapy plus immunotherapy. This clonotype was obtained from a male donor with prostate cancer. The V gene is TRBV2, the J gene TRBJ2-1; D is possibly TRBD1 (5 bases). In nucleotides, the CDR3 is TGTGCCAGCAGCGCAGACAGCAATGAGCAGTTCTTC. It codes for CASSADSNEQFF. The complete variable domain, with remaining parts taken from reference TRBV2 and TRBJ2-1, reads EPEVTQTPSHQVTQMGQEVILRCVPISNHLYFYWYRQILGQKVEFLVSFYNNEISEKSEIFDDQFSVERPDGSNFTLKIRSTKLEDSAMYFCASSADSNEQFFGPGTRLTVL.